What follows describes a single T cell receptor (beta chain). Germline loops: CDR1 MDHEN, CDR2 SYDVKM. This CDR3 region has 15 residues. Trimming stripped 7 bases from V and 2 bases from J, with 17 bases between. This entry comes from a study of shared clonotypes between healthy human individuals. Study overall: Researchers drew samples from two women and three men aged 18 to 49.

The table came from immunoSEQ multiplex PCR; TCRdb's copy has only in-frame clones and leaves some out. The repertoire includes more than 2,000,000 clones, 93% of them detected once, and about 0.37% sits in the top ten. Caucasian adults living in Nashville, Tennessee, provided all samples. This TCR derives from a man between 18 and 29 years old in good health. Some clones in this sample may be carry-over from other donors' samples. The chain employs TRBV28 and TRBJ1-2, with a possible D match to TRBD1 (5 bases). The sequencing input was naive CD4+ T cells from PBMCs. The subset is: CD45RA+ positively selected. The CDR3 sequence is CASISRGQGNYGYTF. CDR3 DNA sequence: TGTGCCAGCATTTCCCGGGGCCAGGGCAACTATGGCTACACCTTC.